The 9 T cell receptor beta chains listed next were all sequenced from one sample in a study of shared clonotypes between healthy human individuals. Assay used: immunoSEQ multiplex PCR; TCRdb lists only in-frame clones, some missing. Altogether approximately 400,000 clones are present, 90% to 98% being singletons, with the ten largest covering about 0.32%. The sequencing input was memory CD8+ T cells sorted from blood. The subset denotes: CD45RO+ cells pooled with CCR7-negative TemRA cells. Source of these receptors: a man aged 25-45 years in good health.

The V call is TRBV28, the J call TRBJ2-7, with 9 bases identical to TRBD2. Trimming cost V 7 bases and J 1 base; bases outside gene matches: 17. Per the germline V gene, CDR1 is MDHEN and CDR2 is SYDVKM. The CDR3 extends over 18 amino acids. The CDR3 here is CASNIGLAGPRLSYEQYF. The CDR3 region has the DNA TGTGCCAGCAATATAGGGCTAGCGGGACCGCGCCTATCCTACGAGCAGTACTTC.

The chain recombines TRBV2 with TRBJ1-2; D remains ambiguous. CDR1 is SNHLY and CDR2 is FYNNEI in the germline V gene. The V end lost 8 bases, the J end lost 8 bases, and 12 bases lay between the germline ends. The CDR3 is 11 amino acids. The CDR3 DNA reads TGTGCCAGCCGGGGTGGGTCCGGCTACACCTTC. It encodes CASRGGSGYTF.

CDR3 amino acids: CASSSPGLAAYNEQFF. CDR3 DNA sequence: TGTGCCAGCAGTTCGCCGGGACTAGCGGCTTACAATGAGCAGTTCTTC. The chain recombines TRBV9 with TRBJ2-1, with 11 bases matching TRBD2. The CDR3 contains 16 residues. Trimming at V came to 5 bases and at J to 4 bases, leaving 8 bases not matched to a gene. Germline V CDR1 and CDR2: SGDLS, YYNGEE.

The CDR3 sequence: CASSLGGPTGELFF. DNA for the CDR3: TGCGCCAGCAGCTTGGGGGGACCTACCGGGGAGCTGTTTTTT. The chain joins TRBV5-1 to TRBJ2-2; D may be TRBD1 or TRBD2 (5 bases each). Germline CDR1 is SGHRS and CDR2 is YFSETQ. The CDR3 is 14 amino acids. V was pared by 0 bases and J by 5 bases, with 8 bases between.

V usage is TRBV6-1 and J usage is TRBJ2-7; maybe TRBD2 (6 bases). Germline V gene data show CDR1 as MNHNS and CDR2 as SASEGT. Trimming cost V 2 bases and J 0 bases, with 11 bases left between them. CDR3 length: 15 residues. This CDR3 is CASSESLASSYEQYF. DNA for the CDR3: TGTGCCAGCAGTGAATCACTAGCCTCCTCCTACGAGCAGTACTTC.

The chain links TRBV2 to TRBJ1-5, with D possibly matching TRBD1 (6 bases). Germline values: CDR1 SNHLY, CDR2 FYNNEI. This CDR3 region has 17 residues. V lost 3 bases, J lost 0 bases, and 15 bases lay in between. CDR3 amino acids: CASSETGLAYSNQPQHF. The CDR3, as DNA: TGTGCCAGCAGTGAGACAGGTCTGGCATATAGCAATCAGCCCCAGCATTTT.

This sequence joins TRBV29-1 and TRBJ2-3; D is possibly TRBD1 (5 bases). The CDR3 runs to 12 residues. The germline V and J ends were trimmed by 7 bases and 3 bases, with 11 bases remaining between them. The germline gives CDR1 SQVTM, CDR2 ANQGSEA. DNA of the CDR3: TGCAGCGCAAAACCAGGGACAGATACGCAGTATTTT. Its protein is CSAKPGTDTQYF.

The J gene is TRBJ1-5, the V gene TRBV15; D is undetermined. The CDR3 is 13 residues long. Germline CDR1 is LNHNV and CDR2 is YYDKDF (reference sequence). Trimming left V 5 bases short and J 3 bases short, with 8 bases between. The CDR3 reads CATSRRTNQPQHF. The CDR3 DNA reads TGTGCCACCAGCCGCCGAACCAATCAGCCCCAGCATTTT.

This chain connects TRBV5-1 to TRBJ2-1; 7 bases agree with TRBD1. CDR1 and CDR2 from the germline V gene are SGHRS and YFSETQ. This CDR3 is built from 12 residues. The junction had 4 bases not matched to a gene; V was cut back by 4 bases and J by 9 bases. The CDR3 sequence is CASSPDRSEQFF. The CDR3 nucleotides read TGCGCCAGCAGCCCGGACAGGTCTGAGCAGTTCTTC.